Only a few counts were recorded for the clone carrying this T cell receptor beta chain. Its target is unknown. Documented time point: baseline pretreatment blood. The sample's treatment: 15 Gy SBRT to primary tumor, nephrectomy 4 weeks later. The patient's renal cell carcinoma had clear cell pathology. The sample comes from a study of radiation and T cells in renal cell carcinoma. Study background: Nephrectomy followed 15 Gy stereotactic body radiation by 4 weeks. The study's findings and limits: No pretreatment tumor biopsies were available for baseline clonotypes. Top tumor clonotypes rose in blood 2 weeks post-radiation, then contracted.

Clones were read by immunoSEQ multiplex PCR, and TCRdb kept only the in-frame ones, dropping some. The profile shows about 61,000 clones, 65% to 80% of them singletons. The CDR3 is 13 amino acids. The V end was cut by 5 bases, the J end by 3 bases, with 10 bases between. CDR1 SGHVS and CDR2 FNYEAQ come from the germline V gene. This sequence originates from a man in his 60s with renal cell carcinoma. The material sequenced was blood, taken from a patient whose treatment included radiotherapy and nephrectomy. This chain uses TRBV7-6 with TRBJ2-5, with no clear D. CDR3 DNA: TGTGCCAGCAGCCTAAGGTTTGAAGAGACCCAGTACTTC. Translated: CASSLRFEETQYF.